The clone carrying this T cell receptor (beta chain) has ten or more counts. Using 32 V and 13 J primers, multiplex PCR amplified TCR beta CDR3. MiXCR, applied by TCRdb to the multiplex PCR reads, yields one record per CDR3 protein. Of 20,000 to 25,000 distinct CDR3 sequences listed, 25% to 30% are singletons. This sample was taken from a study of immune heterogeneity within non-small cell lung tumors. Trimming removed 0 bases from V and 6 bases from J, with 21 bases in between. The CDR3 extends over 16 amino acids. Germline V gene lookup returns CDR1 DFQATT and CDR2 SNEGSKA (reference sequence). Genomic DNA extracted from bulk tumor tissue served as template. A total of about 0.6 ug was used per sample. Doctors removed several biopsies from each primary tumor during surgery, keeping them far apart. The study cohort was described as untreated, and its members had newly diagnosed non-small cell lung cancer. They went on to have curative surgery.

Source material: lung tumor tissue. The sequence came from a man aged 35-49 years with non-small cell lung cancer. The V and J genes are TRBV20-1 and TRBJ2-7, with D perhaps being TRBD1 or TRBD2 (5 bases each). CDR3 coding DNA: TGCAGTGCTAGAGATCCCCGGGACGGCCCGCAAGCCGAGCAGTACTTC. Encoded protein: CSARDPRDGPQAEQYF.